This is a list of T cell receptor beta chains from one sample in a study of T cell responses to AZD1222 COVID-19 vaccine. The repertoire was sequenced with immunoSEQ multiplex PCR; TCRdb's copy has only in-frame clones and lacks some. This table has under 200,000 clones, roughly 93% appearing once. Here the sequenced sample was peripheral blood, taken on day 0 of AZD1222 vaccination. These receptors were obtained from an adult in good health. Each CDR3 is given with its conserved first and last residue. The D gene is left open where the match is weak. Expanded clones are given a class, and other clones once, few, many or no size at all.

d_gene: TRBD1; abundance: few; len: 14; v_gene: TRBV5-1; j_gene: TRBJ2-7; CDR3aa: CASSLGQGPWEQYF; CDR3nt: TGCGCCAGCAGCTTGGGACAGGGACCGTGGGAGCAGTACTTC
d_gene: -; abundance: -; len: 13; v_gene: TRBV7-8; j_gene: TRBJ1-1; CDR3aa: CASSRGRGTEAFF; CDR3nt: TGTGCCAGCAGCCGAGGACGAGGCACTGAAGCTTTCTTT
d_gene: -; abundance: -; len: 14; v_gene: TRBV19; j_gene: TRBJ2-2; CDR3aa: CASSSRQFTGELFF; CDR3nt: TGTGCCAGTAGTTCGAGACAGTTCACCGGGGAGCTGTTTTTT
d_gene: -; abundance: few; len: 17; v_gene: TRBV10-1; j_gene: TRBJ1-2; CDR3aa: CASSESSRPGGAYGYTF; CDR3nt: TGCGCCAGCAGTGAGTCTTCGCGGCCTGGGGGGGCCTACGGCTACACCTTC
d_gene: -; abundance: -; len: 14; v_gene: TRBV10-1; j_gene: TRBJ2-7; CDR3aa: CASSESAGVYEQYF; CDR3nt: TGCGCCAGCAGTGAGTCGGCAGGAGTCTACGAGCAGTACTTC
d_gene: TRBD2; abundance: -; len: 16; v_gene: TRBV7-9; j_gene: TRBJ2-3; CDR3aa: CASSLSGTRVTDTQYF; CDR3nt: TGTGCCAGCAGCCTCTCCGGGACTAGAGTCACAGATACGCAGTATTTT
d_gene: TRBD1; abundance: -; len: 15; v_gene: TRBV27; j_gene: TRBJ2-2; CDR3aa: CASSLSGRGHGELFF; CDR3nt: TGTGCCAGCAGTTTATCGGGCAGGGGGCACGGGGAGCTGTTTTTT
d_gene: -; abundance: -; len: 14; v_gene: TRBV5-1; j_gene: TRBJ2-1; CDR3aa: CASSLQGRDNEQFF; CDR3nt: TGCGCCAGCAGCTTACAAGGTCGCGACAATGAGCAGTTCTTC
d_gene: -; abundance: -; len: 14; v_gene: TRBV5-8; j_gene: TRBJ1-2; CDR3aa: CASSLASDGTGYTF; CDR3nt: TGTGCCAGCAGCTTGGCCTCGGACGGAACTGGCTACACCTTC
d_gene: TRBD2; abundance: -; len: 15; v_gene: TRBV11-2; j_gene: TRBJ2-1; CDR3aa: CASSLLAGSLNEQFF; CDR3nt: TGTGCCAGCAGCTTGCTAGCGGGAAGTTTGAATGAGCAGTTCTTC
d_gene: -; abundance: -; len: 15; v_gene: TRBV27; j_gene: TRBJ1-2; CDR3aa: CASSPLGGPNYGYTF; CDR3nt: TGTGCCAGCAGTCCCCTGGGGGGGCCTAACTATGGCTACACCTTC
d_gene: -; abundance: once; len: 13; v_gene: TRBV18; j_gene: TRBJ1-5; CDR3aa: CASSPTSYQPQHF; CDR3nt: TGTGCCAGCTCACCAACGTCGTATCAGCCCCAGCATTTT
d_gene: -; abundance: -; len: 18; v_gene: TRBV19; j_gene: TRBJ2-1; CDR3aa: CASSVAPPGQSSYNEQFF; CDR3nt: TGTGCCAGTAGTGTGGCACCCCCGGGACAAAGCTCCTACAATGAGCAGTTCTTC
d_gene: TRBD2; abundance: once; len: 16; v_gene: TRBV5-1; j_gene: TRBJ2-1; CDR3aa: CASSLATSGSYNEQFF; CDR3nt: TGCGCCAGCAGCTTGGCTACTAGCGGGTCATACAATGAGCAGTTCTTC
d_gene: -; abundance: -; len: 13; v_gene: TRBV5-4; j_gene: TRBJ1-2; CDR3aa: CASSFRVPYGYTF; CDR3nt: TGTGCCAGCAGCTTCAGGGTCCCCTATGGCTACACCTTC
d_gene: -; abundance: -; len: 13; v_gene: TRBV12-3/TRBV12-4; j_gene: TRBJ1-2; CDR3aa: CASSYGRSVGYTF; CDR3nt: TGTGCCAGCAGTTACGGTCGTTCAGTGGGCTACACCTTC
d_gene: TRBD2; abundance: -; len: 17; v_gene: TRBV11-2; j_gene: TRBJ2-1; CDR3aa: CASSLGLEWGKNNEQFF; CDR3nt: TGTGCCAGCAGCCTCGGACTAGAGTGGGGAAAGAACAATGAGCAGTTCTTC
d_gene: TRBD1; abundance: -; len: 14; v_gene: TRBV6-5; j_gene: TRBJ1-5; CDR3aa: CASRGTVLNQPQHF; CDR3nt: TGTGCCAGCAGGGGGACAGTCCTCAATCAGCCCCAGCATTTT
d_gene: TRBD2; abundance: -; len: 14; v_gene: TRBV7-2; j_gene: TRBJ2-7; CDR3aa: CASSLVWRGDEQYF; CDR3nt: TGTGCCAGCAGCTTAGTATGGCGGGGGGATGAGCAGTACTTC
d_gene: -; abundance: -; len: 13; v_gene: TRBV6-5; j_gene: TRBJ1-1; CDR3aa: CASNLGTETEAFF; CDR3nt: TGTGCCAGCAATCTGGGGACCGAAACTGAAGCTTTCTTT
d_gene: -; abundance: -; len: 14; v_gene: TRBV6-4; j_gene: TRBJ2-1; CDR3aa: CASSDRGGGNEQFF; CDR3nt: TGTGCCAGCAGTGACCGGGGAGGAGGGAATGAGCAGTTCTTC
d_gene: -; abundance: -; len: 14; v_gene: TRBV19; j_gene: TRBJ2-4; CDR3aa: CASSIGLAKNIQYF; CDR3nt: TGTGCCAGTAGTATCGGACTAGCCAAAAACATTCAGTACTTC
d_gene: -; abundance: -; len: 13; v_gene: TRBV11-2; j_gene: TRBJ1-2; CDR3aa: CASSPFGTDGYTF; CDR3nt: TGTGCCAGCAGCCCTTTCGGGACGGATGGCTACACCTTC
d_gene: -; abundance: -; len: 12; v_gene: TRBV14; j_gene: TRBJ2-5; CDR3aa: CASSQVLETQYF; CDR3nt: TGTGCCAGCAGCCAAGTATTAGAGACCCAGTACTTC
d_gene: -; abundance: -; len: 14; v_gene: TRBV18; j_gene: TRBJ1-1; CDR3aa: CASSPRSGNTEAFF; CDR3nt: TGTGCCAGCTCACCCCGTTCGGGGAATACTGAAGCTTTCTTT
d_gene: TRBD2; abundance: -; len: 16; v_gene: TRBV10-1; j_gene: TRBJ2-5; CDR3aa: CASSESGLAGRETQYF; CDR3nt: TGCGCCAGCAGTGAATCCGGGCTAGCGGGAAGAGAGACCCAGTACTTC
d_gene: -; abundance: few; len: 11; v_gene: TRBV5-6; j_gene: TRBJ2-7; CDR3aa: CASSFSYEQYF; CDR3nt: TGTGCCAGCAGCTTCTCCTACGAGCAGTACTTC
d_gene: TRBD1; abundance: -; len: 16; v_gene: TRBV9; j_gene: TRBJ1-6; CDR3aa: CASSATGTGGNSPLHF; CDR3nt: TGTGCCAGCAGCGCTACCGGGACAGGGGGAAATTCACCCCTCCACTTT
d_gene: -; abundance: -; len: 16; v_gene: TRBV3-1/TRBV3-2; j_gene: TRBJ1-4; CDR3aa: CASSQVQAFGEEKLFF; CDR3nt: TGTGCCAGCAGCCAAGTACAGGCTTTTGGGGAGGAAAAACTGTTTTTT
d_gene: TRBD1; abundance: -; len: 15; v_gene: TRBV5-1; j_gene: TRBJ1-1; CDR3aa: CASSPQDRAQSEAFF; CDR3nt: TGCGCCAGCAGCCCCCAAGACAGGGCCCAGAGCGAAGCTTTCTTT
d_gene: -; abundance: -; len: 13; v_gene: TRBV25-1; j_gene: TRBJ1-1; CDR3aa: CASSADLNTEAFF; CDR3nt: TGTGCCAGCAGTGCAGACTTGAACACTGAAGCTTTCTTT
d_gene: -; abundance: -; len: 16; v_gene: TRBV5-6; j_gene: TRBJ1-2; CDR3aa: CASSLEVYRELFGYTF; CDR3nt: TGTGCCAGCAGCTTGGAGGTATACAGGGAGTTATTTGGCTACACCTTC